Below, one TCR beta chain is given with its context. Its specificity is unknown. CD45RO-CCR7+CD27+CD95- was the phenotype of naive CD8+ T cells. These data come from a study of CXCR3-negative and CXCR3-positive naive CD8 T cells. Study-wide background: Sequencing yielded approximately 130 million TRB reads, roughly 1.5 +/- 0.3 million per library. Whole-study findings and limits: Post-cryopreservation CXCR3 expression was partly diminished, and the bulk of assays employed fresh PBMCs. The authors found comparable surface CD5 between naive subsets and inferred TCR strength from TRB CDR3 properties.

The CDR3 runs 13 residues. Per the germline V gene, CDR1 is PRHDT and CDR2 is FYEKMQ (reference sequence). Through 5' RACE with UMI labels, the TRB cDNA libraries were prepared. TCRdb re-called the 5' RACE reads and gives one entry per CDR3 protein, without DNA. This repertoire comprises tens of thousands of distinct CDR3 sequences; its ten largest clones make up around 1.6%. Material: naive CXCR3- CD8+ T cells from blood. Stated subset: CD45RO-CCR7+CD27+CD95- naive CD8+ T cells lacking CXCR3 (TNR3-). This rearrangement joins TRBV13 to TRBJ1-1; as DNA is missing, the TRBD1 call by TCRdb cannot be tested. This TCR derives from a human donor in good health. Some clones in this sample may be carry-over from other donors' samples. The CDR3 loop is CASEWAENTEAFF.